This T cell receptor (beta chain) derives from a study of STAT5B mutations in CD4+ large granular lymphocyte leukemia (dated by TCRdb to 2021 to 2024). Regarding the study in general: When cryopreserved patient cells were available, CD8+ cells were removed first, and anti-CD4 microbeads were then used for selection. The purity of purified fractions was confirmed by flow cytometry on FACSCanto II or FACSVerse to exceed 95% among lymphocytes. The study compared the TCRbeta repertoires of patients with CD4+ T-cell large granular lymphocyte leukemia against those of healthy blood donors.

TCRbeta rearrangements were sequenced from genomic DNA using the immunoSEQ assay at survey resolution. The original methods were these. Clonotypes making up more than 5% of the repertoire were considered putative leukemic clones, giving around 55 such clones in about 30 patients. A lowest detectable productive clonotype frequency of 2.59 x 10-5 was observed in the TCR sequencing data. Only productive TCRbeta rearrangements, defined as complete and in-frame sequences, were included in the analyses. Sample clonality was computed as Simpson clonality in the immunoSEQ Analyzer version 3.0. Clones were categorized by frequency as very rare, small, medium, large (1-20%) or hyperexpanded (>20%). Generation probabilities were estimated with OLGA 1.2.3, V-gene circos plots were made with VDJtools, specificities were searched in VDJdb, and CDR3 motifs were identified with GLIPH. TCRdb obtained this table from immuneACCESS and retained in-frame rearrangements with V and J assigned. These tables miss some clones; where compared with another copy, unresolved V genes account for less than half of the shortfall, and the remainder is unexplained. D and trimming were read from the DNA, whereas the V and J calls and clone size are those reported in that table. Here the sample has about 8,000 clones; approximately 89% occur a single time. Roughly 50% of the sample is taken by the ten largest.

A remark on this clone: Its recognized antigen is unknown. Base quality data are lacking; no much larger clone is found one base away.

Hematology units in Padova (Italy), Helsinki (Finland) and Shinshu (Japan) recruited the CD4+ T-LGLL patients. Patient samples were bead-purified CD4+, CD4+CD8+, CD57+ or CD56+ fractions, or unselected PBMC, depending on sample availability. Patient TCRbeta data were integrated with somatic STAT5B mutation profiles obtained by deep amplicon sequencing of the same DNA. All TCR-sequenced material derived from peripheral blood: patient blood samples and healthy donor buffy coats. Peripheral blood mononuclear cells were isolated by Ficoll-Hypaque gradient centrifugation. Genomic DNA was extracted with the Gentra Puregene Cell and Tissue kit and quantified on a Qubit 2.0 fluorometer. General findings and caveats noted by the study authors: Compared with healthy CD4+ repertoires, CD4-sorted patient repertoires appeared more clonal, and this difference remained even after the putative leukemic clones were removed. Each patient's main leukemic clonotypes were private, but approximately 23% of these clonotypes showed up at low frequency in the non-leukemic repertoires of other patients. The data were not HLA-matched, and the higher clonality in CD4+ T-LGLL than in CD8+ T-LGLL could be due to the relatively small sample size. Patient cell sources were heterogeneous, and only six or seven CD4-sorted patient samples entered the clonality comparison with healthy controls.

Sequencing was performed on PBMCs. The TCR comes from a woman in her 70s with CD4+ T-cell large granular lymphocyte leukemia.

The DNA sequence is given as TGTGCCAGCAGCTTAGACCCCCCCTACGAGCAGTACTTC. It specifies CASSLDPPYEQYF. Recombination linked TRBV7-2 to TRBJ2-7, with no confidently assigned D gene. CDR1 is given as SGHTA and CDR2 as FQGNSA, both from the germline V gene. Measured from the cysteine to the phenylalanine, the CDR3 is 13 residues long. Only the CDR3 region is kept as DNA, spanning 39 bases read in frame from base 1. V is shortened by 1 base, J by 2 bases, and the region joining them spans 6 bases.